Presented here are 17 T cell receptor beta chains from one specimen sequenced in a study of response to subunit inactivated influenza vaccine. TCRdb analysed the RT-PCR reads with MiXCR anew, one entry per CDR3 protein. The sample lists about 520,000 distinct CDR3 sequences, more than 7% occurring once. Sample: PBMCs from blood, taken less than 30 months after vaccination. The receptors originated from a man in his fifties or sixties who received an inactivated influenza vaccine.

This clonotype was seen repeatedly, ten times or more. The gene calls are TRBV7-2 and TRBJ1-2; possible D gene TRBD1, 5 bases. The CDR3 sequence is 13 residues long. Germline CDR1 and CDR2: SGHTA and FQGNSA. V was pared by 6 bases and J by 4 bases, with 12 bases between. Written as DNA, the CDR3 is TGTGCCAGCAGTTTGTCCGGGACCTATGGCTACACCTTC. It specifies CASSLSGTYGYTF. The full variable domain, completed using reference TRBV7-2 and TRBJ1-2, is GAGVSQSPSNKVTEKGKDVELRCDPISGHTALYWYRQSLGQGLEFLIYFQGNSAPDKSGLPSDRFSAERTGGSVSTLTIQRTQQEDSAVYLCASSLSGTYGYTFGSGTRLTVV.

V is TRBV4-2 and J is TRBJ1-1, with D perhaps TRBD1 (5 bases). The CDR3 extends over 14 amino acids. Trimming removed 1 base from V and 5 bases from J, with 11 bases in between. Germline V lookup: CDR1 LGHNA, CDR2 YNFKEQ. The CDR3 loop reads CASSQVTGQTEAFF. The DNA of the CDR3 is TGTGCCAGCAGCCAAGTGACGGGGCAAACTGAAGCTTTCTTT.

The rearrangement uses TRBV28 and TRBJ2-1, with TRBD1 matching over 11 bases. The ends lost 5 bases at V and 6 bases at J; junction bases unmatched: 6. This CDR3 spans 15 amino acids. Germline V gene data show CDR1 as MDHEN and CDR2 as SYDVKM. The CDR3 spells CASSPGTGGCNEQFF. CDR3 DNA sequence: TGTGCCAGCAGTCCCGGGACAGGGGGATGCAATGAGCAGTTCTTC.

This clonotype was counted only a few times. The chain joins TRBV6-6 to TRBJ2-3, with D hard to call. V lost 6 bases and J 14 bases, leaving 9 bases between the germline ends. Germline V lookup: CDR1 MNHNY, CDR2 SVGAGI (reference sequence). This CDR3 is built from 9 residues. This CDR3 reads CASSQLWYF. The CDR3 nucleotides read TGTGCCAGCAGCCAGCTTTGGTATTTT.

This clonotype has at least ten counts. The chain combines TRBV7-2 with TRBJ2-5; D is perhaps TRBD1 (6 bases). The CDR3 sequence is 15 residues long. Trimming cost V 4 bases and J 2 bases, with 14 bases left between them. From germline, CDR1 is SGHTA and CDR2 FQGNSA. Here the CDR3 DNA reads TGTGCCAGCAGCTCCCGTAGACAGGAGCAAGAGACCCAGTACTTC. Translating gives CASSSRRQEQETQYF.

The rearrangement uses TRBV5-6 and TRBJ2-7; 8 bases agree with TRBD1. Germline lookup yields CDR1 SGHDT and CDR2 YYEEEE. With V trimmed by 4 bases and J by 6 bases, 15 bases remained unmatched. This CDR3 region has 16 residues. CDR3 amino acids: CASSRGQGQWVSEQYF. CDR3 nucleotide sequence: TGTGCCAGCAGCCGTGGACAGGGACAATGGGTAAGCGAGCAGTACTTC.

The chain has TRBV4-3 and TRBJ2-2, with unresolved D. The ends were cut back, 0 bases at V and 9 bases at J, with 8 bases in the middle. The germline gives CDR1 LGHNA, CDR2 YSLEER. The CDR3 consists of 13 residues. In DNA form, the CDR3 reads TGCGCCAGCAGCCAAGAACCTGGGCGGGAGCTGTTTTTT. Protein product: CASSQEPGRELFF.

This clonotype came up a few times. J is TRBJ2-1 and V is TRBV4-3; 7 positions match TRBD2. This CDR3 is built from 15 residues. In germline, CDR1 is LGHNA, CDR2 YSLEER. Unmatched junction bases numbered 5, after V lost 0 bases and J lost 6 bases. CDR3 residues: CASSQDSGLANEQFF. The CDR3 DNA is TGCGCCAGCAGCCAAGATAGCGGGTTAGCCAATGAGCAGTTCTTC.

V is TRBV20-1 and J is TRBJ2-4; TRBD2 aligns across 9 bases. The CDR3 totals 15 residues. The V and J ends lost 0 bases and 6 bases, in that order; junction bases with no gene match: 6. CDR1 and CDR2 (germline): DFQATT, SNEGSKA (reference sequence). The CDR3 loop is CSARDTGTSRNIQYF. CDR3 nucleotide sequence: TGCAGTGCTAGAGATACCGGGACTAGCAGAAACATTCAGTACTTC.

The V and J genes are TRBV29-1 and TRBJ2-7; D is perhaps TRBD1 or TRBD2 (5 bases each). In germline, CDR1 is SQVTM, CDR2 ANQGSEA. The V and J ends lost 3 bases and 3 bases respectively, with 9 bases between them. This CDR3 is 12 amino acids long. Here the CDR3 reads CSVDQGVYEQYF. CDR3 coding DNA: TGCAGCGTTGATCAGGGAGTCTACGAGCAGTACTTC.

The chain joins TRBV20-1 to TRBJ2-1; the match to TRBD2 covers 8 bases. The CDR3 is 14 residues long. Germline CDR1 and CDR2: DFQATT and SNEGSKA (reference sequence). J lost 6 bases, V lost 3 bases, and 7 bases had no gene match. CDR3 in amino acids: CSASLAGPRNEQFF. The DNA for the CDR3 is TGCAGTGCTAGTCTAGCGGGTCCTCGCAATGAGCAGTTCTTC.

The chain is built from TRBV30 and TRBJ2-1; 7 nucleotides line up with TRBD1. Germline V gene lookup returns CDR1 GTSNPN and CDR2 SVGIG (reference sequence). The J segment lost 10 bases and the V segment lost 5 bases, leaving 5 bases of the junction unmatched. The CDR3 totals 11 residues. This CDR3 is CAWGTAVEQFF. As DNA, the CDR3 is TGTGCCTGGGGGACAGCGGTGGAGCAGTTCTTC. Filled out from reference TRBV30 and TRBJ2-1, the complete variable domain reads SQTIHQWPATLVQPVGSPLSLECTVEGTSNPNLYWYRQAAGRGLQLLFYSVGIGQISSEVPQNLSASRPQDRQFILSSKKLLLSDSGFYLCAWGTAVEQFFGPGTRLTVL.

The sample holds a few counts of this clonotype. V is TRBV5-1 and J is TRBJ2-4; possible D gene TRBD1, 7 bases. The CDR3 length is 19 residues. Trimming shortened V by 4 bases and J by 1 base, and 24 bases separated the two germline ends. Looked up from germline, CDR1 is SGHRS and CDR2 is YFSETQ. The CDR3: CASSAEGASPAGAKNIQYF. CDR3 DNA sequence: TGCGCCAGCAGCGCGGAGGGGGCTAGTCCCGCAGGTGCCAAAAACATTCAGTACTTC. Supplemented by reference TRBV5-1 and TRBJ2-4, the full variable domain reads KAGVTQTPRYLIKTRGQQVTLSCSPISGHRSVSWYQQTPGQGLQFLFEYFSETQRNKGNFPGRFSGRQFSNSRSEMNVSTLELGDSALYLCASSAEGASPAGAKNIQYFGAGTRLSVL.

In its sample, this clonotype was seen a few times. The gene calls are TRBV4-2 and TRBJ1-4; D remains ambiguous. Germline V gene data show CDR1 as LGHNA and CDR2 as YNFKEQ. Between the trimmed V and J ends, which lost 3 bases and 3 bases, there was a span of 14 bases. This CDR3 is built from 16 residues. The CDR3 region is CASSQREDRANEKLFF. Written as DNA, the CDR3 is TGTGCCAGCAGCCAGCGCGAAGATCGGGCTAATGAAAAACTGTTTTTT.

This clonotype was counted only a few times. The chain carries TRBV28 and TRBJ1-1; no firm D call. Trimming removed 10 bases from V and 6 bases from J, with 9 bases in between. The CDR3 spans 10 residues. Looked up from germline, CDR1 is MDHEN and CDR2 is SYDVKM. This CDR3 reads CATRRSEAFF. The CDR3 bases are TGTGCCACTAGGAGGTCTGAAGCTTTCTTT.

This clonotype was recorded many times. The chain links TRBV9 to TRBJ1-2; TRBD1 aligns across 7 bases. This CDR3 is built from 15 residues. Germline lookup yields CDR1 SGDLS and CDR2 YYNGEE. V dropped 2 bases and J dropped 4; count of bases not matched to a gene: 8. The CDR3 nucleotides read TGTGCCAGCAGCGTGGGGGGACAGATCCTCTATGGCTACACCTTC. It yields the protein CASSVGGQILYGYTF.

This clonotype has only a few counts. The chain carries TRBV5-1 and TRBJ2-7, with TRBD2 as a possible D gene (6 bases). CDR3 length: 17 amino acids. CDR1 is SGHRS, CDR2 YFSETQ, per germline. V lost 0 bases and J 3 bases, leaving 19 bases between the germline ends. The CDR3 nucleotides read TGCGCCAGCAGCTTGGGAGGTAGCGGACTGAGAAACTACGAGCAGTACTTC. This gives the protein CASSLGGSGLRNYEQYF.